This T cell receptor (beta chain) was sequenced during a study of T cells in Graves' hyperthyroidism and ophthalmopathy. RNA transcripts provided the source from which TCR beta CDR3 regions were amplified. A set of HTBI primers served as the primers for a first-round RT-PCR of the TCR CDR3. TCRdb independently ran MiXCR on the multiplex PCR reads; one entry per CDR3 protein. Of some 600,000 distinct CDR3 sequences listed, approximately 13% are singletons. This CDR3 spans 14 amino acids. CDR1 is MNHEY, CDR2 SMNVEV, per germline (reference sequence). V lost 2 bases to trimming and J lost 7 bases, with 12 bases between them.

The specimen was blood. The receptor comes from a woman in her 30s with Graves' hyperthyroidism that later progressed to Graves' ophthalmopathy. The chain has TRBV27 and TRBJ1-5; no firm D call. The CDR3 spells CASSLTGFEQPQHF. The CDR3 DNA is TGTGCCAGCAGTTTAACGGGCTTCGAACAGCCCCAGCATTTT.